Below are 14 T cell receptor beta chains sequenced from a single sample in a study of T cell repertoires in cytomegalovirus infection. The antigens of these receptors remain unknown. Using its own MiXCR run on the reads, TCRdb lists one record per CDR3 protein. Of around 900,000 distinct CDR3 sequences listed, 30% to 40% are singletons. This specimen consisted of cultured CD8+ T cells from PBMCs, obtained from culture after CMV antigen stimulation. Source of these receptors: a human donor in good health (CMV status not recorded). Some clones in this sample may be carry-over from other donors' samples.

The rearrangement uses TRBV7-9 and TRBJ2-1; TRBD1 agrees at 8 bases. CDR3 length: 14 amino acids. Germline CDR1 is SEHNR and CDR2 is FQNEAQ (reference sequence). J gave up 8 bases and V 5 bases, and 8 bases lay outside the gene matches. The CDR3 sequence is CASSQGQGIDEQFF. CDR3 in DNA: TGTGCCAGCAGCCAAGGACAGGGTATCGATGAGCAGTTCTTC.

The chain employs TRBV6-2 or TRBV6-3 and TRBJ2-2; 10 positions agree with TRBD2. CDR1 and CDR2 (germline): MNHEY, SVGEGT. CDR3 size: 16 residues. J gave up 5 bases and V 6 bases, and 9 bases lay outside the gene matches. The CDR3 loop is CASSLSGGLSTGELFF. The CDR3 DNA is TGTGCCAGCAGCCTTAGCGGGGGGCTCTCTACCGGGGAGCTGTTTTTT.

The V gene is TRBV5-1, the J gene TRBJ1-6; no firm D call. This CDR3 is 15 amino acids long. V lost 0 bases and J lost 7, with 11 bases in between. Per the germline V gene, CDR1 is SGHRS and CDR2 is YFSETQ. CDR3 DNA sequence: TGCGCCAGCAGCTTGGATCGGGGTAGGAATTCACCCCTCCACTTT. Protein product: CASSLDRGRNSPLHF.

This clonotype was seen only a few times. CDR3 nucleotide sequence: TGTGCCAGCAGCTTTGGGGCATTAGGCTACACCTTC. Translation gives CASSFGALGYTF. The chain couples TRBV7-2 to TRBJ1-2; a weak D match, TRBD1 (5 bases). Trimming stripped 3 bases from V and 8 bases from J, with 10 bases between. This CDR3 spans 12 amino acids. CDR1 is SGHTA and CDR2 is FQGNSA in the germline V gene.

The rearrangement joins TRBV5-1 to TRBJ2-7; 8 nucleotides align to TRBD1. Germline loops: CDR1 SGHRS, CDR2 YFSETQ. This CDR3 region has 14 residues. V lost 4 bases to trimming and J lost 0 bases; unmatched junction nucleotides: 3. The CDR3 spells CASSPTGDSYEQYF. The CDR3 DNA sequence: TGCGCCAGCAGCCCGACAGGGGACTCCTACGAGCAGTACTTC.

This clonotype has only a few counts. The CDR3 region has the DNA TGCAGCGTTGAGGCCCGCCTGTACCAAGAGACCCAGTACTTC. Translation gives CSVEARLYQETQYF. The V call is TRBV29-1, the J call TRBJ2-5; D not certain. Trimming removed 3 bases from V and 0 bases from J, with 11 bases in between. Germline CDR1 reads SQVTM; CDR2 reads ANQGSEA. The CDR3 covers 14 residues. The whole variable domain, filled in from reference TRBV29-1 and TRBJ2-5, reads SAVISQKPSRDICQRGTSLTIQCQVDSQVTMMFWYRQQPGQSLTLIATANQGSEATYESGFVIDKFPISRPNLTFSTLTVSNMSPEDSSIYLCSVEARLYQETQYFGPGTRLLVL.

This clonotype has only a few counts. The V gene is TRBV12-3 or TRBV12-4, the J gene TRBJ1-1; possibly TRBD1 for D (5 bases). Between the trimmed V and J ends, which lost 3 bases and 4 bases, there was a span of 12 bases. The CDR3 contains 14 residues. The CDR3 DNA sequence: TGTGCCAGCAGTTTCCTTGGAGGGGCCACTGAAGCTTTCTTT. Its protein product is CASSFLGGATEAFF.

About this clonotype itself: Being one base from a much bigger clone, this may be a read error. This chain uses TRBV7-2 with TRBJ1-2, with D perhaps matching TRBD1 (5 bases). CDR1 SGHTA and CDR2 FQGNSA come from the germline V gene. The CDR3 runs 15 residues. The V end was cut by 1 base, the J end by 8 bases, with 17 bases between. DNA of the CDR3: TGTGCCAGCAGCTTAGGACAGCGGGGAGGAGGGGGCTACACCTTC. The encoded protein is CASSLGQRGGGGYTF.

This clonotype was seen just once. The rearrangement joins TRBV7-6 to TRBJ2-5; tentative D call: TRBD1 (7 bases). In germline, CDR1 is SGHVS, CDR2 FNYEAQ. The CDR3 is made up of 16 amino acids. Trimming cost V 4 bases and J 5 bases, with 20 bases left between them. CDR3 amino acids: CASSSGVQGGWETQYF. The CDR3 nucleotides are TGTGCCAGCAGCTCCGGGGTCCAGGGGGGTTGGGAGACCCAGTACTTC.

This clonotype was picked up many times. The chain is built from TRBV7-6 and TRBJ2-2, with 8 bases lining up with TRBD2. Germline V gene data show CDR1 as SGHVS and CDR2 as FNYEAQ. This CDR3 has 16 amino acids. Losses at the gene ends were 3 bases for V and 5 bases for J; bases not matched to a gene: 8. The CDR3 protein is CASSFRAGAETGELFF. CDR3 nucleotide sequence: TGTGCCAGCAGCTTTAGAGCGGGGGCTGAGACCGGGGAGCTGTTTTTT.

The chain is built from TRBV20-1 and TRBJ2-7; 7 nucleotides align to TRBD2. This CDR3 contains 16 residues. V was clipped by 0 bases and J by 0 bases; unmatched bases: 8. The germline CDR1 and CDR2 sequences are DFQATT and SNEGSKA (reference sequence). CDR3: CSAREASGIYSYEQYF. Written as DNA, the CDR3 is TGCAGTGCTAGAGAAGCTAGCGGAATATACTCCTACGAGCAGTACTTC.

Ten or more counts support this clonotype. The chain recombines TRBV7-2 with TRBJ1-1; D remains ambiguous. Germline assignment: CDR1 SGHTA and CDR2 FQGNSA. The V end lost 6 bases, the J end lost 8 bases, and 22 bases lay between the germline ends. CDR3 length: 15 amino acids. The DNA of the CDR3 is TGTGCCAGCAGGTACAGCGTCGGCAGAAATTTAGAAGCTTTCTTT. The encoded protein is CASRYSVGRNLEAFF.

The chain couples TRBV24-1 to TRBJ2-5, with D unresolved. V was clipped by 5 bases and J by 0 bases, with 6 bases between them. The CDR3 totals 13 residues. Germline V gene sequence: CDR1 KGHDR, CDR2 SFDVKD. CDR3 protein: CATSGPNQETQYF. DNA of the CDR3: TGTGCCACCAGTGGCCCAAACCAAGAGACCCAGTACTTC.

The chain employs TRBV7-9 and TRBJ2-2; no clear D gene. Germline loops: CDR1 SEHNR, CDR2 FQNEAQ (reference sequence). Trimming cost V 10 bases and J 0 bases, with 6 bases left between them. This CDR3 contains 12 residues. The CDR3 nucleotides read TGTGCCATGGACGCGAACACCGGGGAGCTGTTTTTT. It translates to CAMDANTGELFF.